Below, 20 T cell receptor beta chains from the same sample are listed, as sequenced in a study of blood T cell repertoires in COVID-19. Sequencing was performed with immunoSEQ multiplex PCR; in TCRdb, only in-frame clones are kept and a portion is missing. The repertoire holds fewer than 250,000 clones, with about 83% as singletons. Sequencing input: PBMCs or T cells enriched from blood (not recorded which). The receptors were gathered from a woman aged 40 to 50 who had recovered from COVID-19.

In its sample, this clone was seen a few times. The V and J genes are TRBV28 and TRBJ1-2; maybe TRBD1 (6 bases). With 6 bases removed from V and 4 bases from J, the gap between germline ends came to 12 bases. This CDR3 is 13 amino acids long. Per germline, CDR1 MDHEN and CDR2 SYDVKM. CDR3 nucleotide sequence: TGTGCCAGCAGACAGGGCCCCCTCTATGGCTACACCTTC. This encodes CASRQGPLYGYTF.

The chain joins TRBV7-9 to TRBJ2-1; TRBD1 is a possible D gene (6 bases). The CDR3 is 15 amino acids. V lost 4 bases to trimming and J lost 6 bases, with 16 bases between them. Germline values: CDR1 SEHNR, CDR2 FQNEAQ (reference sequence). This CDR3 reads CASSSNRAFTNEQFF. DNA of the CDR3: TGTGCCAGCAGCTCTAACAGGGCTTTCACCAATGAGCAGTTCTTC.

The chain has TRBV7-2 and TRBJ2-7; possible D gene TRBD2, 6 bases. V shed 6 bases and J shed 0 bases, with 18 bases lying between them. The germline gives CDR1 SGHTA, CDR2 FQGNSA. This CDR3 is built from 16 residues. The CDR3 loop reads CASRVNPGLSSYEQYF. The CDR3 nucleotides read TGTGCCAGCAGGGTAAATCCGGGACTCTCCTCCTACGAGCAGTACTTC.

This CDR3 is CASSSAPSSSGDYEQFF. The CDR3 bases are TGCGCCAGCAGCTCGGCCCCCTCTAGCAGCGGGGATTATGAGCAGTTCTTC. V is TRBV5-1 and J is TRBJ2-1; TRBD2 matches 7 bases. Trimming removed 3 bases from V and 8 bases from J; junction bases left unmatched: 17. There are 17 residues in the CDR3. Germline CDR1 is SGHRS and CDR2 is YFSETQ. Complete variable domain (other parts from reference TRBV5-1 and TRBJ2-1): KAGVTQTPRYLIKTRGQQVTLSCSPISGHRSVSWYQQTPGQGLQFLFEYFSETQRNKGNFPGRFSGRQFSNSRSEMNVSTLELGDSALYLCASSSAPSSSGDYEQFFGPGTRLTVL.

This chain connects TRBV11-2 to TRBJ1-1, with 11 nucleotides matching TRBD1. Germline CDR1 reads SGHAT; CDR2 reads FQNNGV. The CDR3 spans 17 residues. J lost 3 bases, V lost 1 base, and 7 bases had no gene match. For the CDR3, the DNA is TGTGCCAGCAGCTTAGGTAGGGGGACAGGGGGGCACACTGAAGCTTTCTTT. This sequence encodes CASSLGRGTGGHTEAFF.

For the CDR3, the DNA is TGCGCCAGCAGCTTGGTCCGGACAGGGTCCTACGAGCAGTACTTC. Its protein is CASSLVRTGSYEQYF. The rearrangement uses TRBV5-1 and TRBJ2-7, with 8 bases identical to TRBD1. Germline CDR1 reads SGHRS; CDR2 reads YFSETQ. This CDR3 contains 15 residues. Trimming cost V 0 bases and J 1 base; bases outside gene matches: 3. Together with reference TRBV5-1 and TRBJ2-7, the CDR3 gives the full variable domain: KAGVTQTPRYLIKTRGQQVTLSCSPISGHRSVSWYQQTPGQGLQFLFEYFSETQRNKGNFPGRFSGRQFSNSRSEMNVSTLELGDSALYLCASSLVRTGSYEQYFGPGTRLTVT.

CDR3 sequence: CASSGGNPYNEQFF. Here the CDR3 DNA reads TGCGCCAGCAGCGGCGGGAACCCTTACAATGAGCAGTTCTTC. The genes are TRBV5-1 and TRBJ2-1, with D possibly matching TRBD2 (6 bases). Trimming stripped 4 bases from V and 4 bases from J, with 12 bases between. This CDR3 has 14 residues. Germline V lookup: CDR1 SGHRS, CDR2 YFSETQ.

J is TRBJ2-5 and V is TRBV5-1; TRBD2 agrees at 7 bases. Germline V gene sequence: CDR1 SGHRS, CDR2 YFSETQ. The CDR3 sequence is 13 residues long. J gave up 5 bases and V 0 bases, and 1 base lay outside the gene matches. CDR3 nucleotide sequence: TGCGCCAGCAGCTTGGAGGGAGGGGAGACCCAGTACTTC. It encodes CASSLEGGETQYF.

This clone was found a few times. The chain carries TRBV9 and TRBJ1-2; TRBD1 agrees at 9 bases. Germline CDR1 and CDR2: SGDLS and YYNGEE. J was trimmed by 8 bases and V by 3 bases; bases with no gene match: 2. The CDR3 length is 12 residues. The CDR3, as DNA: TGTGCCAGCAGCGGGGACAGGGTCGGCTACACCTTC. It yields the protein CASSGDRVGYTF.

The chain is built from TRBV19 and TRBJ2-3, with TRBD2 matching 10 bases. The CDR3 runs to 15 residues. Per the germline V gene, CDR1 is LNHDA and CDR2 is SQIVND (reference sequence). V lost 7 bases, J lost 8 bases, and 12 bases stayed unmatched. CDR3 sequence reads: CASKRGLAGAGTQYF. The DNA for the CDR3 is TGTGCCAGTAAAAGGGGCCTAGCGGGAGCGGGTACGCAGTATTTT.

The gene calls are TRBV5-1 and TRBJ2-1; TRBD2 matches at 8 bases. Germline trimming cut 2 bases from V and 0 bases from J; bases unmatched to any gene: 4. The V gene's germline CDR1 is SGHRS and CDR2 YFSETQ. The CDR3 has 16 residues. The CDR3 DNA reads TGCGCCAGCAGCTTAGATAGCGGGATCTCCTACAATGAGCAGTTCTTC. This encodes CASSLDSGISYNEQFF.

The rearrangement joins TRBV2 to TRBJ2-2; 8 bases are a match to TRBD1. Germline-derived CDR1 and CDR2 are SNHLY and FYNNEI. The CDR3 extends over 15 amino acids. V lost 6 bases to trimming and J lost 5 bases; unmatched junction nucleotides: 8. The CDR3 region is CASRHGQGGTGELFF. As DNA, the CDR3 is TGTGCCAGCAGACACGGACAGGGTGGGACCGGGGAGCTGTTTTTT.

The chain has TRBV5-6 and TRBJ1-1; TRBD1 agrees at 7 bases. The CDR3 consists of 16 residues. V lost 0 bases to trimming and J lost 5 bases; unmatched junction nucleotides: 10. From germline, CDR1 is SGHDT and CDR2 YYEEEE. The CDR3 DNA reads as TGTGCCAGCAGCTTGGGAGGGGCAGGGGGACTGACTGAAGCTTTCTTT. Protein: CASSLGGAGGLTEAFF.

V is TRBV7-2 and J is TRBJ1-5; weak D call: TRBD1 (6 bases). Germline assignment: CDR1 SGHTA and CDR2 FQGNSA. With 5 bases removed from V and 3 bases from J, the gap between germline ends came to 11 bases. The CDR3 is 14 residues long. The CDR3 protein is CASSLGQFNQPQHF. The CDR3 nucleotides are TGTGCCAGCAGCCTCGGACAGTTCAATCAGCCCCAGCATTTT.

J is TRBJ1-6 and V is TRBV2; D is unresolved. This CDR3 has 14 residues. The germline CDR1 and CDR2 sequences are SNHLY and FYNNEI. V was clipped by 1 base and J by 5 bases, with 6 bases between them. CDR3: CASSEDNNNSPLHF. The CDR3 DNA is TGTGCCAGCAGTGAAGACAATAATAATTCACCCCTCCACTTT.

The chain couples TRBV9 to TRBJ2-3, with 10 nucleotides matching TRBD2. The germline gives CDR1 SGDLS, CDR2 YYNGEE. The CDR3 spans 16 residues. The V gene end was trimmed by 0 bases and the J gene end by 4 bases; junction bases not matched to a gene: 5. CDR3 sequence reads: CASSVGSGRAADTQYF. Here the CDR3 DNA reads TGTGCCAGCAGCGTAGGGAGCGGGAGGGCTGCAGATACGCAGTATTTT.

The chain's CDR3 is CAISPGTRYQETQYF. In nucleotides, the CDR3 is TGTGCCATTTCCCCGGGGACACGGTACCAAGAGACCCAGTACTTC. J is TRBJ2-5 and V is TRBV10-3; D is perhaps TRBD1 (6 bases). Germline-derived CDR1 and CDR2 are ENHRY and SYGVKD. Between the trimmed V and J ends, which lost 9 bases and 0 bases, there was a span of 17 bases. The CDR3 spans 15 residues.

A few counts support this clone. V and J are TRBV2 and TRBJ2-7, with 7 bases that match TRBD1. With 5 bases clipped from V and 4 bases from J, the junction kept 5 bases outside the gene matches. The CDR3 is 13 residues long. Germline CDR1 is SNHLY and CDR2 is FYNNEI. The CDR3, as DNA: TGTGCCAGCAGTAGGGACAGTAGATACGAGCAGTACTTC. It codes for CASSRDSRYEQYF.

This chain connects TRBV11-2 to TRBJ2-7; 7 bases are shared with TRBD1. Germline V gene sequence: CDR1 SGHAT, CDR2 FQNNGV. Trimming removed 3 bases from V and 6 bases from J; junction bases left unmatched: 8. The CDR3 sequence is 14 residues long. This CDR3 reads CASSFRQGRAEQYF. The CDR3 region has the DNA TGTGCCAGCAGCTTCAGACAGGGACGGGCCGAGCAGTACTTC.

This clone was seen more than once but under ten times. J is TRBJ2-7 and V is TRBV9, with 7 bases fitting TRBD1. V dropped 4 bases and J dropped 2; count of bases not matched to a gene: 6. Germline CDR1 is SGDLS and CDR2 is YYNGEE. The CDR3 contains 14 residues. CDR3 in DNA: TGTGCCAGCAGCCCGGACAGGCGACCCTACGAGCAGTACTTC. The encoded protein is CASSPDRRPYEQYF.